This is a list of T cell receptor beta chains from one sample in a study of CD8+CD57+ T cells in acquired aplastic anemia. Using its own MiXCR run on the reads, TCRdb lists one record per CDR3 protein. This table holds around 230,000 distinct CDR3 sequences, under 65% found once. The sequenced material came from sorted CD4+, CD8+, or CD8+CD57+ T cells (not recorded which) from PBMCs. All receptors come from a human donor in good health. Each CDR3 is given with its conserved first and last residue. D genes are given only for firm matches. Some rows mark clone size as missing; the rest say once, few, many or name a class of expanded clone.

clone size: NA; D gene: NA; J gene: TRBJ2-2; V gene: TRBV7-9; CDR3 protein: CASKRPTGELFF; CDR3 DNA: TGTGCCAGCAAGAGACCAACCGGGGAGCTGTTTTTT
clone size: few; D gene: TRBD1; J gene: TRBJ1-1; V gene: TRBV27; CDR3 protein: CASSLSVQGVFTEAFF; CDR3 DNA: TGTGCCAGCAGTTTATCGGTCCAGGGGGTTTTCACTGAAGCTTTCTTT
clone size: NA; D gene: TRBD1; J gene: TRBJ2-2; V gene: TRBV24-1; CDR3 protein: CATSDSSRGQANTGELFF; CDR3 DNA: TGTGCCACCAGTGACTCGAGCAGGGGGCAGGCGAACACCGGGGAGCTGTTTTTT
clone size: NA; D gene: TRBD2; J gene: TRBJ2-1; V gene: TRBV10-1; CDR3 protein: CASSKASGYNEQFF; CDR3 DNA: TGCGCCAGCAGTAAGGCTAGCGGGTACAATGAGCAGTTCTTC
clone size: NA; D gene: TRBD2; J gene: TRBJ2-7; V gene: TRBV29-1; CDR3 protein: CSVEKGGFPSYEQYF; CDR3 DNA: TGCAGCGTTGAAAAGGGAGGGTTTCCTTCCTACGAGCAGTACTTC
clone size: NA; D gene: TRBD1; J gene: TRBJ1-1; V gene: TRBV5-1; CDR3 protein: CASGTGGETEAFF; CDR3 DNA: TGCGCCAGCGGGACAGGGGGAGAGACTGAAGCTTTCTTT
clone size: many; D gene: TRBD1; J gene: TRBJ1-4; V gene: TRBV9; CDR3 protein: CASSLTGVTNEKLFF; CDR3 DNA: TGTGCCAGCAGCCTAACAGGGGTAACTAATGAAAAACTGTTTTTT
clone size: few; D gene: NA; J gene: TRBJ1-6; V gene: TRBV7-2; CDR3 protein: CASSFLGQRRNSPLHF; CDR3 DNA: TGTGCCAGCAGCTTTTTGGGACAAAGGCGTAATTCACCCCTCCACTTT
clone size: NA; D gene: NA; J gene: TRBJ2-5; V gene: TRBV10-3; CDR3 protein: CAIRFSGQDGETQYF; CDR3 DNA: TGTGCCATACGATTTTCTGGCCAAGACGGCGAGACCCAGTACTTC
clone size: NA; D gene: TRBD1; J gene: TRBJ2-7; V gene: TRBV12-3/TRBV12-4; CDR3 protein: CASTTWTGYEQYF; CDR3 DNA: TGTGCCAGCACCACTTGGACAGGGTACGAGCAGTACTTC
clone size: NA; D gene: NA; J gene: TRBJ2-5; V gene: TRBV2; CDR3 protein: CASGPSMGETQYF; CDR3 DNA: TGTGCCAGCGGGCCGAGTATGGGAGAGACCCAGTACTTC
clone size: NA; D gene: NA; J gene: TRBJ1-1; V gene: TRBV7-6; CDR3 protein: CASSFYICSARPGGTEAFF; CDR3 DNA: NA
clone size: NA; D gene: NA; J gene: TRBJ1-5; V gene: TRBV19; CDR3 protein: CASVAGGAVGQPQHF; CDR3 DNA: TGTGCCAGTGTAGCGGGGGGGGCAGTGGGTCAGCCCCAGCATTTT
clone size: NA; D gene: NA; J gene: TRBJ2-3; V gene: TRBV9; CDR3 protein: CASSVGVYGTDTQYF; CDR3 DNA: TGTGCCAGCAGCGTGGGAGTGTATGGCACAGATACGCAGTATTTT
clone size: NA; D gene: TRBD2; J gene: TRBJ2-1; V gene: TRBV4-1; CDR3 protein: CASRSGESGEQFF; CDR3 DNA: TGTGCCAGCAGGAGCGGGGAGAGCGGTGAGCAGTTCTTC
clone size: NA; D gene: TRBD2; J gene: TRBJ2-1; V gene: TRBV5-1; CDR3 protein: CASSDSSSGDHEQFF; CDR3 DNA: TGTGCCAGCAGTGACTCCTCCAGCGGGGACCATGAGCAGTTCTTC
clone size: medium-sized; D gene: TRBD2; J gene: TRBJ2-2; V gene: TRBV29-1; CDR3 protein: CSASLAGGIYVGELFF; CDR3 DNA: TGCAGCGCCTCTTTGGCGGGGGGAATATATGTCGGGGAGCTGTTTTTT
clone size: many; D gene: NA; J gene: TRBJ1-1; V gene: TRBV4-3; CDR3 protein: CASSQGPQDINTEAFF; CDR3 DNA: TGCGCCAGCAGCCAAGGACCACAGGACATAAACACTGAAGCTTTCTTT
clone size: NA; D gene: NA; J gene: TRBJ1-4; V gene: TRBV7-9; CDR3 protein: CASSSRAGSNEKLFF; CDR3 DNA: TGTGCCAGCAGCTCAAGGGCAGGTAGTAACGAAAAACTGTTTTTT
clone size: NA; D gene: TRBD1; J gene: TRBJ2-5; V gene: TRBV7-9; CDR3 protein: CASSHRTGGAETQYF; CDR3 DNA: TGTGCCAGCAGCCACCGGACAGGGGGCGCGGAGACCCAGTACTTC
clone size: NA; D gene: NA; J gene: TRBJ2-7; V gene: TRBV10-2; CDR3 protein: CASEGAAEQYF; CDR3 DNA: TGCGCCAGCGAAGGAGCGGCCGAGCAGTACTTC
clone size: NA; D gene: TRBD2; J gene: TRBJ2-1; V gene: TRBV20-1; CDR3 protein: CSARDLEAGDTEKFF; CDR3 DNA: TGCAGCGCTAGAGATCTCGAAGCGGGAGATACTGAGAAGTTCTTC
clone size: NA; D gene: NA; J gene: TRBJ2-5; V gene: TRBV14; CDR3 protein: CASSQAGLRETQYF; CDR3 DNA: TGTGCCAGCAGCCAAGCCGGGCTCCGAGAGACCCAGTACTTC